A selection of T cell receptor beta chains follows, all from one sample in a study of cytomegalovirus exposure and HLA in healthy donors. Sequencing was performed with immunoSEQ multiplex PCR; in TCRdb, only in-frame clones are kept and a portion is missing. The table lists about 130,000 clones, about 83% of them singletons. Sequencing input: PBMCs. Receptors were obtained from a woman in her twenties or thirties in good health and CMV-seronegative. CDR3s include the opening cysteine and the closing phenylalanine or tryptophan. D genes are given only for firm matches. Clone sizes are given selectively: once, few, many, or a class where the clone is expanded.

>TRBJ2-3|.|once|TRBV27
CASSFLQGLTDTQYF
TGTGCCAGCAGTTTTTTACAGGGTCTGACAGATACGCAGTATTTT
>TRBJ1-1|.|.|TRBV6-1
CASSGTFVAFF
TGTGCCAGCAGTGGGACATTCGTGGCTTTCTTT
>TRBJ1-1|TRBD1|.|TRBV19
CASSPLTGAEAFF
TGTGCCAGTAGTCCCCTTACAGGGGCTGAAGCTTTCTTT
>TRBJ1-1|TRBD1|.|TRBV19
CASSTFSGTGEMAEAFF
TGTGCCAGTAGTACCTTCTCCGGGACAGGGGAGATGGCTGAAGCTTTCTTT
>TRBJ2-5|TRBD2|.|TRBV7-8
CASSPQRFLAEETQYF
TGTGCCAGCAGCCCCCAGAGATTCCTAGCGGAAGAGACCCAGTACTTC
>TRBJ1-2|.|.|TRBV7-9
CATQVRPANYGYTF
TGTGCCACCCAGGTTAGGCCGGCTAACTATGGCTACACCTTC
>TRBJ1-6|.|.|TRBV27
CASTGVYNSPLHF
TGTGCCAGCACCGGGGTCTATAATTCACCCCTCCACTTT
>TRBJ2-5|.|.|TRBV28
CASSLMAQETQYF
TGTGCCAGCAGTTTAATGGCCCAAGAGACCCAGTACTTC
>TRBJ2-7|.|.|TRBV6-5
CASSYRGSYEQYF
TGTGCCAGCAGTTATCGGGGAAGCTACGAGCAGTACTTC
>TRBJ2-5|TRBD2|.|TRBV28
CASSLAGGETQYF
TGTGCCAGCAGTTTAGCGGGGGGAGAGACCCAGTACTTC
>TRBJ2-1|.|.|TRBV19
CASSTVGEGDEQFF
TGTGCCAGTAGTACAGTCGGGGAAGGAGATGAGCAGTTCTTC
>TRBJ2-1|TRBD2|.|TRBV9
CASSPGVAGGPDNEQFF
TGTGCCAGCAGCCCCGGGGTAGCGGGAGGGCCCGACAATGAGCAGTTCTTC
>TRBJ1-1|TRBD1|once|TRBV30
CAWSPFPGTDEAFF
TGTGCCTGGAGCCCCTTTCCCGGGACAGATGAAGCTTTCTTT
>TRBJ1-2|.|.|TRBV9
CASSSFYGYTF
TGTGCCAGCAGCTCTTTTTATGGCTACACCTTC
>TRBJ1-1|TRBD1|.|TRBV5-1
CASSSRGTGGTLNTEAFF
TGCGCCAGCAGCTCCCGAGGGACAGGGGGTACGTTGAACACTGAAGCTTTCTTT
>TRBJ2-7|TRBD2|.|TRBV4-1
CASSQDLAGGSYEQYF
TGCGCCAGCAGCCAAGATCTAGCGGGAGGCTCCTACGAGCAGTACTTC
>TRBJ1-6|TRBD1|.|TRBV9
CASSVETGDSPLHF
TGTGCCAGCAGCGTAGAGACAGGGGATTCACCCCTCCACTTT
>TRBJ2-3|TRBD1|.|TRBV2
CASSDGQGQAQYF
TGTGCCAGCAGTGACGGACAGGGGCAGGCGCAGTATTTT
>TRBJ2-7|TRBD2|.|TRBV5-1
CASSLSSGSTYEQYF
TGCGCCAGCAGCTTGAGTAGCGGGAGTACGTACGAGCAGTACTTC
>TRBJ1-1|.|.|TRBV9
CASSTQGNTEAFF
TGTGCCAGCAGCACCCAGGGGAACACTGAAGCTTTCTTT
>TRBJ2-1|TRBD2|.|TRBV6-6
CAALGLAGYNEQLF
TGTGCCGCCCTTGGACTAGCGGGGTATAATGAGCAGCTCTTC
>TRBJ2-3|.|.|TRBV7-8
CASSLVRLRRDTQYF
TGTGCCAGCAGCTTAGTTCGGCTCAGGAGGGATACGCAGTATTTT
>TRBJ2-5|.|.|TRBV13
CASSLTAGGFETQYF
TGTGCCAGCAGCTTAACGGCAGGGGGGTTCGAGACCCAGTACTTC
>TRBJ2-1|TRBD2|.|TRBV5-4
CASSFGGRAYNEQFF
TGTGCCAGCAGCTTCGGGGGGAGGGCCTACAATGAGCAGTTCTTC
>TRBJ1-2|TRBD1|.|TRBV9
CASSLGQGYGYTF
TGTGCCAGCAGCCTGGGACAGGGCTATGGCTACACCTTC
>TRBJ2-2|.|few|TRBV7-2
CASSLRGRVTTGELFF
TGTGCCAGCAGCTTAAGGGGCAGGGTGACCACCGGGGAGCTGTTTTTT
>TRBJ1-3|.|few|TRBV7-9
CASSLGHGEVNTIYF
TGTGCCAGCAGCTTGGGGCACGGGGAGGTAAACACCATATATTTT
>TRBJ2-5|.|.|TRBV29-1
CSVGGRDHFGPIQETQYF
TGCAGCGTTGGGGGCAGGGATCATTTCGGACCGATACAAGAGACCCAGTACTTC
>TRBJ2-3|.|.|TRBV7-3
CASSLNGVTDTQYF
TGTGCCAGCAGCTTGAACGGAGTCACAGATACGCAGTATTTT
>TRBJ2-1|TRBD2|.|TRBV13
CVSSTGTRRYNEQFF
TGTGTCAGCAGTACCGGGACTAGGCGCTACAATGAGCAGTTCTTC
>TRBJ2-7|.|once|TRBV4-1
CASSQSSGYEQYF
TGCGCCAGCAGCCAGTCCAGCGGGTACGAGCAGTACTTC
>TRBJ2-1|TRBD2|once|TRBV27
CASSVFLGTSNEQFF
TGTGCCAGCAGTGTCTTCCTCGGGACTAGCAATGAGCAGTTCTTC
>TRBJ2-3|.|.|TRBV28
CASKQGGTDTQYF
TGTGCCAGCAAGCAGGGTGGCACAGATACGCAGTATTTT
>TRBJ1-2|.|.|TRBV9
CASSVGGGVDGYTF
TGTGCCAGCAGCGTAGGGGGAGGGGTGGACGGCTACACCTTC
>TRBJ1-3|.|once|TRBV10-3
CAISLTGIGNTIYF
TGTGCCATCAGCCTTACAGGGATTGGAAACACCATATATTTT
>TRBJ2-3|.|.|TRBV10-3
CAISEGSRTDTQYF
TGTGCCATCAGTGAAGGGAGTCGCACAGATACGCAGTATTTT
>TRBJ2-7|.|.|TRBV6-6
CASSFSLPDSTQYF
TGTGCCAGCAGTTTCTCCCTCCCGGACAGTACCCAGTACTTC
>TRBJ1-6|TRBD1|once|TRBV15
CATSRGQGDSPLHF
TGTGCCACCAGCAGAGGGCAGGGGGATTCACCCCTCCACTTT
>TRBJ2-7|TRBD2|once|TRBV5-1
CASSLVLAGFFTEQYF
TGCGCCAGCAGCTTGGTACTAGCGGGGTTTTTTACGGAGCAGTACTTC
>TRBJ2-7|.|.|TRBV19
CASSILFSGEQYF
TGTGCCAGTAGTATCTTGTTTTCGGGGGAGCAGTACTTC
>TRBJ2-5|TRBD2|.|TRBV7-9
CASSSLLAPQETQYF
TGTGCCAGCAGCTCCTTACTAGCGCCCCAAGAGACCCAGTACTTC
>TRBJ2-7|.|.|TRBV5-1
CASSLAGAAYEQYF
TGCGCCAGCAGCTTGGCAGGCGCCGCCTACGAGCAGTACTTC
>TRBJ2-7|.|.|TRBV7-8
CASSLVGATYEQYF
TGTGCCAGCAGCTTAGTGGGGGCCACCTACGAGCAGTACTTC
>TRBJ2-1|TRBD2|.|TRBV5-1
CASSPVGARLAVFPSTYNEQFF
TGCGCCAGCAGCCCGGTAGGGGCCAGACTAGCGGTATTCCCCAGCACCTACAATGAGCAGTTCTTC
>TRBJ2-3|TRBD2|.|TRBV28
CASPRLAGGNTDTQYF
TGTGCCAGTCCGCGACTAGCGGGGGGAAACACAGATACGCAGTATTTT
>TRBJ1-1|.|.|TRBV2
CASTSRTQSVLGTEAFF
TGTGCCAGCACCTCACGGACTCAGTCTGTTTTGGGCACTGAAGCTTTCTTT
>TRBJ1-1|TRBD1|.|TRBV7-8
CASSLMDRNSNTEAFF
TGTGCCAGCAGCTTAATGGACAGGAATTCGAACACTGAAGCTTTCTTT
>TRBJ2-7|.|once|TRBV5-8
CASSSRRGQYF
TGTGCCAGCAGCTCCCGCCGGGGGCAGTACTTC
>TRBJ1-5|.|.|TRBV2
CASRTGLDQPQHF
TGTGCCAGCAGAACAGGGTTGGATCAGCCCCAGCATTTT